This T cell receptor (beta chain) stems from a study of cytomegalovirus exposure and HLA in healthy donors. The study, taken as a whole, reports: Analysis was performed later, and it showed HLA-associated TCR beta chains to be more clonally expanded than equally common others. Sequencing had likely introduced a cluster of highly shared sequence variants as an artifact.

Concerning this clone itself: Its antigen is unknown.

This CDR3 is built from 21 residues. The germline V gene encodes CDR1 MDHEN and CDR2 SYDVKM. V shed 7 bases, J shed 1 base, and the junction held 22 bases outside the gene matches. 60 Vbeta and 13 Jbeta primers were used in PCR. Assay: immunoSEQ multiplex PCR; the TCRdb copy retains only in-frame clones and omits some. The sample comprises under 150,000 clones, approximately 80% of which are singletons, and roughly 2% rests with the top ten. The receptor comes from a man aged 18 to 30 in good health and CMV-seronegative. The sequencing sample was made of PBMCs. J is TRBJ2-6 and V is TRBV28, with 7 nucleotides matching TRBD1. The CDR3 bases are TGTGCCAGCAATCCCTGGGACAGCGCCTATCTTGTCTGGTCTGGGGCCAACGTCCTGACTTTC. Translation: CASNPWDSAYLVWSGANVLTF.